This TCR beta chain came from a study of shared clonotypes between healthy human individuals. As for the study in general: Each donor's CD4 naive and CD4 memory cells filled three plates apiece, CD8 naive two, and CD8 memory one. Whole-study findings and limits: What limited the represented genetic and exposure-history diversity was the small number of donors.

Germline V lookup: CDR1 SNHLY, CDR2 FYNNEI. The CDR3 is 14 residues long. Trimming took off 7 bases at V and 0 bases at J, with 7 bases between the two ends. On this clone: Its antigen is undetermined.

Data came from immunoSEQ multiplex PCR; TCRdb stores just in-frame clones and leaves some out. In the table there are over a million clones, 95% to 97% of which are singletons. Sequencing input: naive CD4+ T cells sorted from blood. Indicated subset: CD45RA+ positively selected. V usage is TRBV2 and J usage is TRBJ2-6, with D hard to call. The TCR was taken from a man aged 25-40 years in good health. CDR3 in DNA: TGTGCCAGCACCAGTACCTCTGGGGCCAACGTCCTGACTTTC. Encoded protein: CASTSTSGANVLTF.